This T cell receptor delta chain was documented in a study of gamma-delta T cells after stem cell transplantation. Only a few counts were recorded for this clone. It is likely a read error: a sequence one base away is far more abundant. The same CDR3 arises from other DNA sequences in this sample as well. TCRdb re-called the RT-PCR reads through CATT. The sample shows more than 7,000 delta-chain clones, 13% to 15% of them seen only once. This CDR3 contains 14 residues. CDR1 and CDR2 (germline): GEAIGNYY, EKD. Sequencing used gamma-delta T cells. This clonotype was sampled from a human donor. It is not recorded whose cells these are; they may come from a transplant donor. This chain uses TRDV2 with TRDJ1; TRDD3 matches at 10 bases. The CDR3 sequence: CARDTGGYTDKLIF. CDR3 in DNA: TGTGCCCGTGACACTGGGGGATACACCGATAAACTCATCTTT.